This T cell receptor (beta chain) was recorded in a study of regulatory T cells in long-lasting Graves disease. General observations from the study: Persistent disease favored TRBV28, TRBJ1-2 and TRBJ2-5. The researchers studied only peripheral blood, not thyroid tissue. With a small sample size, accuracy may have been reduced.

Library construction for TCR beta used iRepertoire HTBI primers and Arm-PCR of CDR3 regions. MiXCR, applied by TCRdb to the multiplex PCR reads, yields one record per CDR3 protein. Counted here are around 400,000 distinct CDR3 sequences, about 15% occurring once; the ten biggest clones make up approximately 8%. Sample time point: newly diagnosed GD, antithyroid drugs for less than 3 months. The TCR library was prepared using RNA isolated from PBMCs. The germline gives CDR1 MNHNS, CDR2 SASEGT. The CDR3 runs 12 residues. V lost 7 bases and J 4 bases, leaving 7 bases between the germline ends. This clonotype was seen many times. What it binds is unknown. The same sample was also used in a study of T cells in Graves' hyperthyroidism and ophthalmopathy.

Sequenced here: peripheral blood mononuclear cells (PBMCs), sampled at new diagnosis, from a patient treated with antithyroid drugs. This clonotype was sampled from a woman between 35 and 50 years old with Graves disease. The rearrangement links TRBV6-1 to TRBJ2-2; the D is unclear. The DNA for the CDR3 is TGTGCCAGCAAGGAAGGCACCGGGGAGCTGTTTTTT. Translating gives CASKEGTGELFF.